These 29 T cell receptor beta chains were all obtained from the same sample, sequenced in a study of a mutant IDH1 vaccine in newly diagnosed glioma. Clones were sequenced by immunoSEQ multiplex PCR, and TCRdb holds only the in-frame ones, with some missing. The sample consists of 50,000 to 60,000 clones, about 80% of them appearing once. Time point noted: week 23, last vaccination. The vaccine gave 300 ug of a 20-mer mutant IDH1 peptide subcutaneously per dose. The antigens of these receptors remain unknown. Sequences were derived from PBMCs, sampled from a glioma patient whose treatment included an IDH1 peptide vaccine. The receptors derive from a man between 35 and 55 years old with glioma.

The CDR3 reads CASSPRTSGEETQYF. In DNA form, the CDR3 reads TGTGCCAGCAGCCCGCGGACTAGCGGGGAAGAGACCCAGTACTTC. The gene calls are TRBV4-2 and TRBJ2-5; 12 nucleotides line up with TRBD2. CDR3 length: 15 residues. V lost 4 bases, J lost 3 bases, and 3 bases stayed unmatched. In germline, CDR1 is LGHNA, CDR2 YNFKEQ.

The CDR3 loop is CASSFHPYEQYF. DNA of the CDR3: TGTGCCAGCAGCTTCCACCCCTACGAGCAGTACTTC. V usage is TRBV5-8 and J usage is TRBJ2-7; no firm D call. CDR3 length equals 12 residues. In germline, CDR1 is SGHTS, CDR2 YDEGEE. The V end lost 2 bases, the J end lost 2 bases, and 5 bases lay between the germline ends.

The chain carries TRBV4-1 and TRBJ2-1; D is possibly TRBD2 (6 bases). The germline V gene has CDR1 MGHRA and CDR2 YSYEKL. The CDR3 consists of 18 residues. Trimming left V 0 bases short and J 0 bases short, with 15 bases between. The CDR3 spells CASSQDPSGWSSYNEQFF. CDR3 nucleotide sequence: TGCGCCAGCAGCCAAGATCCCAGCGGGTGGAGCTCCTACAATGAGCAGTTCTTC.

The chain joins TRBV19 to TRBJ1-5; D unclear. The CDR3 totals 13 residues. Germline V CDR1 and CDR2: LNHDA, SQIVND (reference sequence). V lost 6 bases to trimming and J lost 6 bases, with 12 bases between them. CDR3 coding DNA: TGTGCCAGTAGCCCCCGGGTTCGTCAGCCCCAGCATTTT. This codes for CASSPRVRQPQHF.

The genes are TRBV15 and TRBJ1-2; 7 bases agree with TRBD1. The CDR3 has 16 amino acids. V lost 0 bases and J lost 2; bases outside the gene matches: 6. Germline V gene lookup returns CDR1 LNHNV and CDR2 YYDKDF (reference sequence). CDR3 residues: CATSRDRGRGNYGYTF. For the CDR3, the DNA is TGTGCCACCAGCAGAGATCGGGGCAGGGGGAACTATGGCTACACCTTC.

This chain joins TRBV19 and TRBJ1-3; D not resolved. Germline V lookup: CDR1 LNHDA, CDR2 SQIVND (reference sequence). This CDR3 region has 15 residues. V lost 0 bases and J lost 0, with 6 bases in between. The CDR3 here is CASSIDLNSGNTIYF. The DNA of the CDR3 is TGTGCCAGTAGTATAGACCTTAACTCTGGAAACACCATATATTTT.

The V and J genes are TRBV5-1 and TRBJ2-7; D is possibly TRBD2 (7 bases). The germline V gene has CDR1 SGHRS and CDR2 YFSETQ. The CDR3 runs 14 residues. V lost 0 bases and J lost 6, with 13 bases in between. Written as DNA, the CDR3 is TGCGCCAGCAGCTTGGAAGGGGGGGTTAGCGAGCAGTACTTC. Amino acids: CASSLEGGVSEQYF. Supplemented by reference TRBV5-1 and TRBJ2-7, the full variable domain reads KAGVTQTPRYLIKTRGQQVTLSCSPISGHRSVSWYQQTPGQGLQFLFEYFSETQRNKGNFPGRFSGRQFSNSRSEMNVSTLELGDSALYLCASSLEGGVSEQYFGPGTRLTVT.

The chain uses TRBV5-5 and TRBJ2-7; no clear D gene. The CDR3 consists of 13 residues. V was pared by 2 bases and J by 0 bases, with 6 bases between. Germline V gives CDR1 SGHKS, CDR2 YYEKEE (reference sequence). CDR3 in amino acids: CASSFPASYEQYF. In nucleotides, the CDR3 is TGTGCCAGCAGCTTTCCTGCCTCCTACGAGCAGTACTTC.

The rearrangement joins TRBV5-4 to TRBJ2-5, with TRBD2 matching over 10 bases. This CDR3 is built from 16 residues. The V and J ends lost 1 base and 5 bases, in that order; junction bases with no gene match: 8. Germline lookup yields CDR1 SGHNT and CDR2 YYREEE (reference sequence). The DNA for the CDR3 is TGTGCCAGCAGCTTGTTACAGCGGGGGGGCCAGGAGACCCAGTACTTC. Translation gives CASSLLQRGGQETQYF.

The CDR3 loop reads CSVENANYGYTF. In nucleotides, the CDR3 is TGCAGCGTTGAAAACGCTAACTATGGCTACACCTTC. The chain is built from TRBV29-1 and TRBJ1-2, with D unresolved. Trimming cost V 2 bases and J 0 bases, with 4 bases left between them. The germline V gene has CDR1 SQVTM and CDR2 ANQGSEA. This CDR3 is 12 amino acids long.

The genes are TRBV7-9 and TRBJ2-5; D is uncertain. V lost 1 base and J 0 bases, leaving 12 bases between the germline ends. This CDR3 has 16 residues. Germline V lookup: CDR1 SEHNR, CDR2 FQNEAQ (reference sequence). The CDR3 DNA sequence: TGTGCCAGCAGCTTAGGTGCCTTGATGTACCAAGAGACCCAGTACTTC. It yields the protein CASSLGALMYQETQYF.

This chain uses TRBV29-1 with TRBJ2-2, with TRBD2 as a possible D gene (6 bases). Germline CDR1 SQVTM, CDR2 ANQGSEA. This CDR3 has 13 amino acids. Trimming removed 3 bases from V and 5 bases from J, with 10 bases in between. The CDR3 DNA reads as TGCAGCGTTGATGCAGGGAGGACCGGGGAGCTGTTTTTT. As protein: CSVDAGRTGELFF.

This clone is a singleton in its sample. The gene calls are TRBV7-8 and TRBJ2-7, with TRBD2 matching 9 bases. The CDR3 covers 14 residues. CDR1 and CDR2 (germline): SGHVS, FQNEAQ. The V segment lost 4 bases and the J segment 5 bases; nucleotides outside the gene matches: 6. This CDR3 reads CASSSGRTSDEQYF. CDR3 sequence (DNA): TGTGCCAGCAGCTCAGGCCGGACTAGCGACGAGCAGTACTTC.

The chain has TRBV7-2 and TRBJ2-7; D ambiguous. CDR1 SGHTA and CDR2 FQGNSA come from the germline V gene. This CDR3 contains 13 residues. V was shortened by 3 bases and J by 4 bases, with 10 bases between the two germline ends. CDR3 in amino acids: CASSFGWVYEQYF. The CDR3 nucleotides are TGTGCCAGCAGCTTTGGATGGGTTTACGAGCAGTACTTC.

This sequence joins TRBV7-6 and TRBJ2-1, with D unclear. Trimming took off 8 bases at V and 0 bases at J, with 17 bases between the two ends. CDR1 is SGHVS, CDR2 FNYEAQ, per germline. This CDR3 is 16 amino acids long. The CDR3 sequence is CASGFGSASSYNEQFF. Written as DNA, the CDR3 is TGTGCCAGCGGATTTGGTTCAGCGAGCTCCTACAATGAGCAGTTCTTC. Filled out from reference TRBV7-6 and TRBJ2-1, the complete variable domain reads GAGVSQSPRYKVTKRGQDVALRCDPISGHVSLYWYRQALGQGPEFLTYFNYEAQQDKSGLPNDRFSAERPEGSISTLTIQRTEQRDSAMYRCASGFGSASSYNEQFFGPGTRLTVL.

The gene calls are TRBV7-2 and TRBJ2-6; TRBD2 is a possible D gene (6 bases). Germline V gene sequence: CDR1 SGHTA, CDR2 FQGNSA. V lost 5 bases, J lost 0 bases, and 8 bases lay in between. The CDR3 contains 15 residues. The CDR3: CASSAGNSGANVLTF. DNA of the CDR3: TGTGCCAGCAGCGCGGGGAACTCTGGGGCCAACGTCCTGACTTTC. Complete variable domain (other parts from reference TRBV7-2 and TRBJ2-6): GAGVSQSPSNKVTEKGKDVELRCDPISGHTALYWYRQSLGQGLEFLIYFQGNSAPDKSGLPSDRFSAERTGGSVSTLTIQRTQQEDSAVYLCASSAGNSGANVLTFGAGSRLTVL.

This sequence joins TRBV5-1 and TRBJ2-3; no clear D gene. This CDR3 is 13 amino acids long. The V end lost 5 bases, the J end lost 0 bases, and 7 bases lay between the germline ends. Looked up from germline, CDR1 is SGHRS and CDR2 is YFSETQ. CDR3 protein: CASSIGSTDTQYF. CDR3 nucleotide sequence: TGCGCCAGCAGTATAGGGAGCACAGATACGCAGTATTTT.

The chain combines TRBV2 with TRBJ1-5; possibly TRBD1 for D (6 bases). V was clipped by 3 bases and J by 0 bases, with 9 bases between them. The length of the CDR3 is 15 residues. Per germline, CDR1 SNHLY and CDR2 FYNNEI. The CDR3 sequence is CASSETGHSNQPQHF. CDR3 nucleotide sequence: TGTGCCAGCAGTGAGACAGGACATAGCAATCAGCCCCAGCATTTT.

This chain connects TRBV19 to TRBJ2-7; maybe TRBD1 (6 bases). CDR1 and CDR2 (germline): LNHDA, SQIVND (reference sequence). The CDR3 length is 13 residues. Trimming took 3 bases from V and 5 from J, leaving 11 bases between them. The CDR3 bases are TGTGCCAGTAGTATTAGGGGGAACAACGAGCAGTACTTC. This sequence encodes CASSIRGNNEQYF. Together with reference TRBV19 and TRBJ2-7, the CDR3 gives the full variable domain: DGGITQSPKYLFRKEGQNVTLSCEQNLNHDAMYWYRQDPGQGLRLIYYSQIVNDFQKGDIAEGYSVSREKKESFPLTVTSAQKNPTAFYLCASSIRGNNEQYFGPGTRLTVT.

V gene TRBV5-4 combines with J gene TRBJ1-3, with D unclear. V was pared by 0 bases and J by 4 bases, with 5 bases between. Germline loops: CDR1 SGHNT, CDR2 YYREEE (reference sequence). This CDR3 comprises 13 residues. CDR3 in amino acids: CASSLVQGNTIYF. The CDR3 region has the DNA TGTGCCAGCAGCTTGGTTCAGGGAAACACCATATATTTT.

The CDR3: CASGPGTVSGNTIYF. CDR3 nucleotides: TGTGCTAGTGGTCCTGGGACAGTCTCTGGAAACACCATATATTTT. The J gene is TRBJ1-3, the V gene TRBV12-5, with TRBD1 identical over 7 bases. With 5 bases clipped from V and 0 bases from J, the junction kept 4 bases outside the gene matches. This CDR3 has 15 residues. Germline CDR1 and CDR2: LGHNT and FRNRAP.

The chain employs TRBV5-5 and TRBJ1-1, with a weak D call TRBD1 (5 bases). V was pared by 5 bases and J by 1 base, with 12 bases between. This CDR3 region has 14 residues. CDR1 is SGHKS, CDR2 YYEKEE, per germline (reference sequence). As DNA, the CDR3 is TGTGCCAGCAGATCTTTGACAGCGAACACTGAAGCTTTCTTT. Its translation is CASRSLTANTEAFF.

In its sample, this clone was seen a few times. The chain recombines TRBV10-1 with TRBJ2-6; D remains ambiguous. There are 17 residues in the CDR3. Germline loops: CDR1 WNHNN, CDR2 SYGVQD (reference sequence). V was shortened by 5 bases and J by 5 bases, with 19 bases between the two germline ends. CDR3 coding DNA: TGCGCCAGCAGTCAAGGGTTCGCACAAAGTCGGGCCAACGTCCTGACTTTC. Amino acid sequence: CASSQGFAQSRANVLTF.

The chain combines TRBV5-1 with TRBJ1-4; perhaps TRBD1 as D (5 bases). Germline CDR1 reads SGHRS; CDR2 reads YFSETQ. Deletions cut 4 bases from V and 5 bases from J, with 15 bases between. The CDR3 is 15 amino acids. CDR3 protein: CASSGGRNKNEKLFF. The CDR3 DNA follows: TGCGCCAGCAGCGGGGGACGGAATAAGAATGAAAAACTGTTTTTT.

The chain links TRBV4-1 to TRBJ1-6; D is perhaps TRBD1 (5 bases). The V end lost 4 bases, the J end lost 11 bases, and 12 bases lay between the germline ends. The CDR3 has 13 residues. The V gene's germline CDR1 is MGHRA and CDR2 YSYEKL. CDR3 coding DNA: TGCGCCAGCAGCCGGACGGACACTGCACCCCTCCACTTT. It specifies CASSRTDTAPLHF.

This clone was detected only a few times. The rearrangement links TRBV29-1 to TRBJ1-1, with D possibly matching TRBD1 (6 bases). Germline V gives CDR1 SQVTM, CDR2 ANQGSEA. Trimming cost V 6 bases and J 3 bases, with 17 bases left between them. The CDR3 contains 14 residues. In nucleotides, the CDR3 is TGCAGCGTAGGGGGACGGAAGGTTTACACTGAAGCTTTCTTT. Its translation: CSVGGRKVYTEAFF.

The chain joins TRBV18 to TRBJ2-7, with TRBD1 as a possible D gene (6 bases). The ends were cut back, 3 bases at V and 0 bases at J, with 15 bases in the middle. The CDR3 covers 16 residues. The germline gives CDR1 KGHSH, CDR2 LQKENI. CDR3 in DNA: TGTGCCAGCTCACCGGCCTTCCTGGACAGCTCCTACGAGCAGTACTTC. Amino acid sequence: CASSPAFLDSSYEQYF.

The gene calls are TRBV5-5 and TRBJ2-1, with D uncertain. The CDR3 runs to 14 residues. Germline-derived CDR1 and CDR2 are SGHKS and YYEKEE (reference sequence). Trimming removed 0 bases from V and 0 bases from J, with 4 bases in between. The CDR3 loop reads CASSLGGSYNEQFF. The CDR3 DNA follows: TGTGCCAGCAGCTTGGGGGGCTCCTACAATGAGCAGTTCTTC.

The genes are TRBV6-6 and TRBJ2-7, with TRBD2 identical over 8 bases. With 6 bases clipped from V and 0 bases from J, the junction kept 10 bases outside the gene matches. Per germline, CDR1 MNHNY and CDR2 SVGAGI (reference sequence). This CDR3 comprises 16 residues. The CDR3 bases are TGTGCCAGCAGCCGTCGGGGGGGGGACTTCTCCTACGAGCAGTACTTC. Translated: CASSRRGGDFSYEQYF.